This entry lists 10 T cell receptor beta chains sequenced from one sample in a study of blood T cell repertoires in COVID-19. Data came from immunoSEQ multiplex PCR; TCRdb stores just in-frame clones and leaves some out. The profile shows 250,000 to 350,000 clones, 70% to 90% of them singletons. Sequencing input: peripheral blood. Receptor source: a human donor with COVID-19, enrolled during active disease. The donor label of this sample is uncertain.

This chain joins TRBV5-1 and TRBJ2-7; a weak D match, TRBD1 (5 bases). The CDR3 length is 16 residues. Trimming left V 4 bases short and J 2 bases short, with 19 bases between. Germline V gene data show CDR1 as SGHRS and CDR2 as YFSETQ. The CDR3, as DNA: TGCGCCAGCAGCCCGACCCCGACAGTATCCCCCTACGAGCAGTACTTC. Its translation is CASSPTPTVSPYEQYF.

V and J are TRBV11-2 and TRBJ1-6, with D perhaps matching TRBD1 (6 bases). In germline, CDR1 is SGHAT, CDR2 FQNNGV. Trimming removed 5 bases from V and 0 bases from J, with 14 bases in between. There are 17 residues in the CDR3. The CDR3 loop is CASSGSGQSSYNSPLHF. The DNA of the CDR3 is TGTGCCAGCAGCGGTTCGGGACAAAGCTCCTATAATTCACCCCTCCACTTT.

The chain has TRBV28 and TRBJ2-2; 9 nucleotides line up with TRBD2. The CDR3 totals 16 residues. Germline CDR1 and CDR2: MDHEN and SYDVKM. V lost 4 bases to trimming and J lost 2 bases; unmatched junction nucleotides: 5. The CDR3 DNA reads as TGTGCCAGCAGTTCAAGACTAGCGGTTAACACCGGGGAGCTGTTTTTT. This translates into CASSSRLAVNTGELFF.

J is TRBJ2-2 and V is TRBV14; the match to TRBD2 covers 12 bases. The CDR3 is 18 amino acids. V gave up 2 bases and J gave up 9 bases; unmatched junction bases: 13. Germline V lookup: CDR1 SGHDN, CDR2 FVKESK. CDR3 loop: CASSQRTSGTPIGRELFF. As DNA, the CDR3 is TGTGCCAGCAGCCAAAGGACTAGCGGGACCCCGATCGGCCGGGAGCTGTTTTTT.

In its sample, this clone was seen a few times. V gene TRBV4-1 combines with J gene TRBJ2-7; TRBD1 is a possible D gene (5 bases). V dropped 0 bases and J dropped 7 bases, with 16 bases sitting between them. Germline V gene sequence: CDR1 MGHRA, CDR2 YSYEKL. The CDR3 is made up of 15 amino acids. CDR3 DNA: TGCGCCAGCAGCCAAGATCAAGGCAGGGAACGGGAGCAGTACTTC. It codes for CASSQDQGREREQYF.

The count of this clone is one. The rearrangement links TRBV4-3 to TRBJ2-2, with 14 bases matching TRBD2. V lost 3 bases and J lost 7; bases outside the gene matches: 4. Germline values: CDR1 LGHNA, CDR2 YSLEER. This CDR3 region has 16 residues. DNA for the CDR3: TGCGCCAGCAGCCAGGGACTAGCGGGAGAGGGCGGGGAGCTGTTTTTT. Its protein product is CASSQGLAGEGGELFF.

The chain couples TRBV30 to TRBJ1-1; TRBD1 agrees at 8 bases. This CDR3 spans 14 amino acids. The V and J ends lost 4 bases and 7 bases, in that order; junction bases with no gene match: 11. CDR1 and CDR2 (germline): GTSNPN, SVGIG (reference sequence). CDR3 nucleotides: TGTGCCTGGACCCTACGGGCAGGGGGCTTTGAAGCTTTCTTT. As protein: CAWTLRAGGFEAFF.

This clone was counted only a few times. This chain uses TRBV7-9 with TRBJ1-2; D unresolved. The CDR3 length is 17 residues. The ends were cut back, 2 bases at V and 1 base at J, with 17 bases in the middle. Looked up from germline, CDR1 is SEHNR and CDR2 is FQNEAQ (reference sequence). CDR3 residues: CASSLSTSQRINYGYTF. The DNA for the CDR3 is TGTGCCAGCAGCTTATCAACGTCTCAGAGGATTAACTATGGCTACACCTTC. The whole variable domain, filled in from reference TRBV7-9 and TRBJ1-2, reads DTGVSQNPRHKITKRGQNVTFRCDPISEHNRLYWYRQTLGQGPEFLTYFQNEAQLEKSRLLSDRFSAERPKGSFSTLEIQRTEQGDSAMYLCASSLSTSQRINYGYTFGSGTRLTVV.

V gene TRBV11-2 combines with J gene TRBJ1-1; TRBD1 aligns across 7 bases. CDR3 length: 16 residues. Germline V gives CDR1 SGHAT, CDR2 FQNNGV. V lost 5 bases, J lost 4 bases, and 13 bases stayed unmatched. As DNA, the CDR3 is TGTGCCAGCAGCGTACGTGACAGGGCGAGAGGCACTGAAGCTTTCTTT. The encoded protein is CASSVRDRARGTEAFF. Complete variable domain (other parts from reference TRBV11-2 and TRBJ1-1): EAGVAQSPRYKIIEKRQSVAFWCNPISGHATLYWYQQILGQGPKLLIQFQNNGVVDDSQLPKDRFSAERLKGVDSTLKIQPAKLEDSAVYLCASSVRDRARGTEAFFGQGTRLTVV.

This clone came up a few times. This rearrangement joins TRBV3-1 (or the pseudogene TRBV3-2) to TRBJ2-2; D perhaps matches TRBD2 (5 bases). The CDR3 runs to 11 residues. V lost 6 bases, J lost 7 bases, and 6 bases lay in between. Germline CDR1 LGHDT, CDR2 YNNKEL (reference sequence). CDR3 sequence: CASRTSGELFF. The DNA for the CDR3 is TGTGCCAGCAGAACTAGCGGGGAGCTGTTTTTT.